This TCR beta chain was recorded in a study of cytomegalovirus exposure and HLA in healthy donors. In the PCR, 60 Vbeta and 13 Jbeta primers were used. Original data processing: An analysis that came later counted 60 million to 80 million unique TCR beta chains, approximately 10 million shared. Profiling relied on immunoSEQ multiplex PCR, and the TCRdb table lists in-frame clones only, not all of them. That table furnishes V, J and clone size, whereas the DNA furnished D and trimming. The sample records roughly 80,000 clones, roughly four fifths being singletons. The CDR3 spans 15 residues. Germline V gene data show CDR1 as MNHEY and CDR2 as SMNVEV (reference sequence). Trimming stripped 6 bases from V and 0 bases from J, with 11 bases between.

This sequence was found in a male donor in good health and CMV-seropositive. The chain recombines TRBV27 with TRBJ1-4; D is ambiguous. The sample was PBMCs. Here the CDR3 DNA reads TGTGCCAGCAGCCGAGGCCGTGCAACTAATGAAAAACTGTTTTTT. Its protein product is CASSRGRATNEKLFF.